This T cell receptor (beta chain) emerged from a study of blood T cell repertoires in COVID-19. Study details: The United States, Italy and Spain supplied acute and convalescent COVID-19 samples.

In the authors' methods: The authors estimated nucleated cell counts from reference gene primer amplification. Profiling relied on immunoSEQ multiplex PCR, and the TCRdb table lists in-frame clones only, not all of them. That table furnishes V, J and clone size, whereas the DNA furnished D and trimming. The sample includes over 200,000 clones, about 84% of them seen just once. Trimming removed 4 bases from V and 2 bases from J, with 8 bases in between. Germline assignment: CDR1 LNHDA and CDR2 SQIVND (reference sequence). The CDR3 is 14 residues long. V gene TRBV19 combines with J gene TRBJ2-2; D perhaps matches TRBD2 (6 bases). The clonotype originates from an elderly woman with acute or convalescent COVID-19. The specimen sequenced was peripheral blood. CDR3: CASSTTSNTGELFF. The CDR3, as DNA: TGTGCCAGTAGTACCACTAGCAACACCGGGGAGCTGTTTTTT.